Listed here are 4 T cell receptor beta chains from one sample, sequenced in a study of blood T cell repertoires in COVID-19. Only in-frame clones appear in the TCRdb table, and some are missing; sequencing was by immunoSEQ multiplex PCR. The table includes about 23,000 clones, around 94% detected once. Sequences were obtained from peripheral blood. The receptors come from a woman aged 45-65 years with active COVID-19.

CDR3 sequence: CAISEPLTGTSGGSTDTQYF. The CDR3 DNA reads TGTGCCATCAGTGAGCCCCTTACAGGGACTAGCGGGGGTAGCACAGATACGCAGTATTTT. V and J are TRBV10-3 and TRBJ2-3, with TRBD2 identical over 14 bases. Germline V lookup: CDR1 ENHRY, CDR2 SYGVKD. J gave up 0 bases and V 2 bases, and 10 bases lay outside the gene matches. This CDR3 is 20 amino acids long.

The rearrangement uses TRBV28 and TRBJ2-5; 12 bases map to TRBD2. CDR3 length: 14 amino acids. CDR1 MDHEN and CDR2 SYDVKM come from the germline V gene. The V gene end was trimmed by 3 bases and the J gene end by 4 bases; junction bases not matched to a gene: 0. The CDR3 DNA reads TGTGCCAGCAGTTTGACTAGCGGGAGAGAGACCCAGTACTTC. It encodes CASSLTSGRETQYF.

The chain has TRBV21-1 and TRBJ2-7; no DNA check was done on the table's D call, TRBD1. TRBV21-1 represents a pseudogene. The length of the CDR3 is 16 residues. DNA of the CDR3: TGTGCCAGCCCTATTGAGTGCGGGACAGAGGGCTACGAGCAGTACTTC. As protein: CASPIECGTEGYEQYF.

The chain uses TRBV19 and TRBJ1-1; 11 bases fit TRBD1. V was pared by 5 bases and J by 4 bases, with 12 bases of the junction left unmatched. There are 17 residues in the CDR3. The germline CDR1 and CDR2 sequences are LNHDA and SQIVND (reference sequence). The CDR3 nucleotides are TGTGCCAGTAGTCTCCGGGGACAGGGGGAGTCTCGCACTGAAGCTTTCTTT. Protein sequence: CASSLRGQGESRTEAFF.